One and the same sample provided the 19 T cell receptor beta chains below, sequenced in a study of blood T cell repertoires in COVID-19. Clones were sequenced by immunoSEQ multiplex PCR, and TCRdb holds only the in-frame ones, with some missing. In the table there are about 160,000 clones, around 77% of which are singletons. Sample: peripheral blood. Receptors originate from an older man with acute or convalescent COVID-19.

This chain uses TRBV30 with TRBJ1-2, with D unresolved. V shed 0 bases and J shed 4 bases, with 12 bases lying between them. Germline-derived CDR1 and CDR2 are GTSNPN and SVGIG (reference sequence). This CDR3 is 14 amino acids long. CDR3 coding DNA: TGTGCCTGGAGTGTACTTCGCGGCGTCTATGGCTACACCTTC. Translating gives CAWSVLRGVYGYTF.

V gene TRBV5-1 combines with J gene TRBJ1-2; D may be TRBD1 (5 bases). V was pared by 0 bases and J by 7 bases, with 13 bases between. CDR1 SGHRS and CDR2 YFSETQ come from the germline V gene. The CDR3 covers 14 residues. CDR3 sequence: CASSLETAALGYTF. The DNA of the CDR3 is TGCGCCAGCAGCTTGGAGACAGCTGCTCTTGGCTACACCTTC.

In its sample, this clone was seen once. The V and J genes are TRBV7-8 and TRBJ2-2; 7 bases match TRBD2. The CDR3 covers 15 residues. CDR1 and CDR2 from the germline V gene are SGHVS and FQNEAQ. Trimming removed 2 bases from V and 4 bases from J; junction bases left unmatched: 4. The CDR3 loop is CASSLREVTTGELFF. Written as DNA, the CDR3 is TGTGCCAGCAGCTTACGGGAGGTTACCACCGGGGAGCTGTTTTTT.

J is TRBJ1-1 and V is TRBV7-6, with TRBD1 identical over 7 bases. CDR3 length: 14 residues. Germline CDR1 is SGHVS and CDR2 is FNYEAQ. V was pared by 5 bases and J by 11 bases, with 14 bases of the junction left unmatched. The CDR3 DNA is TGTGCCAGCAGCGCCAAAGGAGGTTCAGGGGGGGCTTTCTTT. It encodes CASSAKGGSGGAFF. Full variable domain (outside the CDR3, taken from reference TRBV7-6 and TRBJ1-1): GAGVSQSPRYKVTKRGQDVALRCDPISGHVSLYWYRQALGQGPEFLTYFNYEAQQDKSGLPNDRFSAERPEGSISTLTIQRTEQRDSAMYRCASSAKGGSGGAFFGQGTRLTVV.

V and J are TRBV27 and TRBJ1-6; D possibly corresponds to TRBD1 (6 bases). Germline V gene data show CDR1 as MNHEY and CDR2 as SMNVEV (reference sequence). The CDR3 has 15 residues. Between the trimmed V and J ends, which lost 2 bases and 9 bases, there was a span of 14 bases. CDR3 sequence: CASSLIAGGLSPLHF. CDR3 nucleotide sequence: TGTGCCAGCAGTTTAATAGCTGGGGGCCTTTCACCCCTCCACTTT.

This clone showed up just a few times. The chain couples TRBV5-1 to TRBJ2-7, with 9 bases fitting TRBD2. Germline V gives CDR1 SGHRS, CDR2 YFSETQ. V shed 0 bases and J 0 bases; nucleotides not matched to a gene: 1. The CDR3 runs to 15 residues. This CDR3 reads CASSLGTSASYEQYF. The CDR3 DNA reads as TGCGCCAGCAGCTTGGGGACTAGCGCCTCCTACGAGCAGTACTTC.

The CDR3 DNA reads as TGTGCCAGCAGCGGACAGGGCAAGTATGGCTACACCTTC. Residues: CASSGQGKYGYTF. The V and J genes are TRBV2 and TRBJ1-2, with 8 bases that match TRBD1. CDR1 is SNHLY, CDR2 FYNNEI, per germline. This CDR3 spans 13 amino acids. J lost 5 bases, V lost 6 bases, and 5 bases had no gene match. Based on the CDR3 plus reference TRBV2 and TRBJ1-2, the full variable domain is EPEVTQTPSHQVTQMGQEVILRCVPISNHLYFYWYRQILGQKVEFLVSFYNNEISEKSEIFDDQFSVERPDGSNFTLKIRSTKLEDSAMYFCASSGQGKYGYTFGSGTRLTVV.

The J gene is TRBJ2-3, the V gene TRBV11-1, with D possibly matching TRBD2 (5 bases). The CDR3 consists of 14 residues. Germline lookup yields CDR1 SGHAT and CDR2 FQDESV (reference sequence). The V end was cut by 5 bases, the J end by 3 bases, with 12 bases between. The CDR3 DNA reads TGTGCCAGCAGCCTTTACTCGGGGACAGATACGCAGTATTTT. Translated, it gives CASSLYSGTDTQYF.

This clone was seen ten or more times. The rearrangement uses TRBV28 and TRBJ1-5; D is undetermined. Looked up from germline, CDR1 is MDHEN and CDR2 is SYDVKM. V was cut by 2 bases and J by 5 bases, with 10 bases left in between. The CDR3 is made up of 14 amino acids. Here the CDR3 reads CASSLDPVDQPQHF. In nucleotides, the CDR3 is TGTGCCAGCAGTTTAGATCCAGTCGATCAGCCCCAGCATTTT. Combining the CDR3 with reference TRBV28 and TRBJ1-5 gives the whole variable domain DVKVTQSSRYLVKRTGEKVFLECVQDMDHENMFWYRQDPGLGLRLIYFSYDVKMKEKGDIPEGYSVSREKKERFSLILESASTNQTSMYLCASSLDPVDQPQHFGDGTRLSIL.

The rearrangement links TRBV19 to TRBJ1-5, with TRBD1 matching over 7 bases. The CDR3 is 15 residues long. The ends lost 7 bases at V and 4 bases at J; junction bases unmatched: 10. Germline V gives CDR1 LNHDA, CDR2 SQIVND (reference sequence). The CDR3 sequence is CASTSNWDRNQPQHF. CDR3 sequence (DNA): TGTGCCAGTACATCGAACTGGGACAGAAATCAGCCCCAGCATTTT.

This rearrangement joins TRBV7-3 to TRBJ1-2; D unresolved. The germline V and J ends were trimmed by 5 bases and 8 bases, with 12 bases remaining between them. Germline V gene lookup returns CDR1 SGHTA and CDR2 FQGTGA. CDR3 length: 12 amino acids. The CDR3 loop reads CASSDPSGGYTF. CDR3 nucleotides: TGTGCCAGCAGCGACCCCTCCGGGGGCTACACCTTC.

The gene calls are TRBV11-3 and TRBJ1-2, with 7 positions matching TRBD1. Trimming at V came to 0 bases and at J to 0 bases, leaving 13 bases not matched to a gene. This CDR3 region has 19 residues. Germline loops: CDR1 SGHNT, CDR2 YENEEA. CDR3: CASSLEGHRGSLTNYGYTF. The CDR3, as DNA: TGTGCCAGCAGCTTAGAGGGGCACAGGGGCAGCCTCACTAACTATGGCTACACCTTC.

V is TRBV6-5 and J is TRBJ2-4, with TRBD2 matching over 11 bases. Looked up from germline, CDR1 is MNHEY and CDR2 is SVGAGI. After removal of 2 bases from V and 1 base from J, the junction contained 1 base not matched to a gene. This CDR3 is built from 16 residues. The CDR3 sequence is CASSYTSGSAKNIQYF. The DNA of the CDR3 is TGTGCCAGCAGTTACACTAGCGGGAGTGCCAAAAACATTCAGTACTTC.

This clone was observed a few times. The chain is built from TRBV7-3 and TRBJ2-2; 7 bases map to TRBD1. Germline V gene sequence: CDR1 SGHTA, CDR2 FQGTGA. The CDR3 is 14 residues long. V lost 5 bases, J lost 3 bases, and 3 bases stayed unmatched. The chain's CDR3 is CASSRQGYTGELFF. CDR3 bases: TGTGCCAGCAGCCGACAGGGCTACACCGGGGAGCTGTTTTTT. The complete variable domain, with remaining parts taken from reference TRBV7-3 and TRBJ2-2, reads GAGVSQTPSNKVTEKGKYVELRCDPISGHTALYWYRQSLGQGPEFLIYFQGTGAADDSGLPNDRFFAVRPEGSVSTLKIQRTERGDSAVYLCASSRQGYTGELFFGEGSRLTVL.

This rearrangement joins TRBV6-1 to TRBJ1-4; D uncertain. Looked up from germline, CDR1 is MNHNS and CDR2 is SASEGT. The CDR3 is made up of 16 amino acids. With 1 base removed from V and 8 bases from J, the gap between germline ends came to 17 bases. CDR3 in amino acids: CASSEVLGREREKLFF. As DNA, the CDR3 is TGTGCCAGCAGTGAAGTGTTAGGGAGGGAGAGGGAAAAACTGTTTTTT.

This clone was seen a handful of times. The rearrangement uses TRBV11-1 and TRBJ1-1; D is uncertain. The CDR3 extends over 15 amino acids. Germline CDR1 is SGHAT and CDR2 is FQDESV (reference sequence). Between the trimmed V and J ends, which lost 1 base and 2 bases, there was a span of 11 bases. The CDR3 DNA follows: TGTGCCAGCAGCTTAGGGGTAGGAGCTAACACTGAAGCTTTCTTT. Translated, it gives CASSLGVGANTEAFF.

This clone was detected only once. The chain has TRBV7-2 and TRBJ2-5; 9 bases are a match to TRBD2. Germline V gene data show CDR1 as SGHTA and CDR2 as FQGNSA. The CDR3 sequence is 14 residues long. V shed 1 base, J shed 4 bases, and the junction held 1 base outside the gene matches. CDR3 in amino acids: CASSLVRGGETQYF. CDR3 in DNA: TGTGCCAGCAGCTTAGTGCGGGGGGGAGAGACCCAGTACTTC.

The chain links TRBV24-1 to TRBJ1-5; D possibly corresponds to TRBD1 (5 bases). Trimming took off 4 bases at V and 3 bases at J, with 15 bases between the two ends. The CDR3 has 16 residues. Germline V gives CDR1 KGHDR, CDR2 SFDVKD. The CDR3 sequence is CATSDPGGGPNQPQHF. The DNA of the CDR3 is TGTGCCACCAGTGACCCGGGGGGGGGACCCAATCAGCCCCAGCATTTT.

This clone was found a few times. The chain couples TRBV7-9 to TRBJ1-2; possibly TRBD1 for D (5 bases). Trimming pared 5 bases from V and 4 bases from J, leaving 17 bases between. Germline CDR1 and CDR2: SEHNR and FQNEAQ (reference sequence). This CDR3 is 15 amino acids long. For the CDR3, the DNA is TGTGCCAGCAGCGCCGGGGCGGGACGATCCTATGGCTACACCTTC. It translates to CASSAGAGRSYGYTF.